The present TCR beta chain was sequenced within a study of T cells in Graves' hyperthyroidism and ophthalmopathy. The V gene's germline CDR1 is MNHEY and CDR2 SVGEGT. V dropped 6 bases and J dropped 5; count of bases not matched to a gene: 9. The CDR3 totals 15 residues. From 9 to 10 ml of fresh peripheral blood, PBMCs were isolated. Amplified TCR beta CDR3 regions derived from RNA transcripts. The primer set for the first-round RT-PCR of the TCR CDR3 was HTBI. TCRdb analysed the multiplex PCR reads with MiXCR anew, one entry per CDR3 protein. The data show 660,000 or so distinct CDR3 sequences, 20% seen once.

The chain employs TRBV6-2 or TRBV6-3 and TRBJ2-5, with 10 bases that match TRBD2. The sequence came from a man aged 25-45 years with Graves' ophthalmopathy. The sequenced sample was blood. CDR3 residues: CASSLAGVSGETQYF. CDR3 nucleotide sequence: TGTGCCAGCAGCCTAGCGGGAGTATCGGGGGAGACCCAGTACTTC.